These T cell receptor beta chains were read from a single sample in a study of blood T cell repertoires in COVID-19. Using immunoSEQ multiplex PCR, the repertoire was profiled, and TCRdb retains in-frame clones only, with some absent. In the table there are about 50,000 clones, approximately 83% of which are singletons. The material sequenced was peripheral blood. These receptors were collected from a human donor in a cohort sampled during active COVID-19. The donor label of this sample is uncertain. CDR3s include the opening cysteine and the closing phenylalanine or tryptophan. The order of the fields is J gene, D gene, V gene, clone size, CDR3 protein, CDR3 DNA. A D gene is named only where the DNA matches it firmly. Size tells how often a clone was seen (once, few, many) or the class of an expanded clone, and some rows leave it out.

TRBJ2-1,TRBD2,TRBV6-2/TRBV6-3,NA,CASSYGPQRGEENEQFF,TGTGCCAGCAGTTACGGGCCCCAGCGGGGCGAGGAGAATGAGCAGTTCTTC
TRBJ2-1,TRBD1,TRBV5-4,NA,CASSSNRGMTNEQFF,TGTGCCAGCAGCTCAAACAGGGGTATGACCAATGAGCAGTTCTTC
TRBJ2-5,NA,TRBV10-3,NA,CAISEAETQYF,TGTGCCATCAGTGAAGCGGAGACCCAGTACTTC
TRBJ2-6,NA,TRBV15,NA,CATSSRKELHSGANVLTF,TGTGCCACCAGCAGCCGTAAGGAGCTCCACTCTGGGGCCAACGTCCTGACTTTC
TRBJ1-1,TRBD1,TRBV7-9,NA,CASRSDRGRAEAFF,TGTGCCAGCAGGTCCGACAGGGGCAGGGCTGAAGCTTTCTTT
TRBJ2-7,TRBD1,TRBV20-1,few,CSASRQGYEQYF,TGCAGTGCTAGTCGACAGGGCTACGAGCAGTACTTC
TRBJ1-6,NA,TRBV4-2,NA,CASSQAVQGLMSPLHF,TGTGCCAGCAGCCAAGCAGTCCAGGGCCTAATGTCACCCCTCCACTTT
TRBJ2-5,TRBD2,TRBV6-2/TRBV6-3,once,CASSDGLAQETQYF,TGTGCCAGCAGTGACGGACTAGCACAAGAGACCCAGTACTTC
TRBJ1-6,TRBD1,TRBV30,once,CAWRLPGQGYSPLHF,TGTGCCTGGAGGCTACCGGGACAGGGTTATTCACCCCTCCACTTT
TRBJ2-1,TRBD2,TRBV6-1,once,CASSDTGGFPYNEQFF,TGTGCCAGCAGTGACACGGGAGGTTTTCCCTACAATGAGCAGTTCTTC
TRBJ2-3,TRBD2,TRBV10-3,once,CAIGERGGGDTQYF,TGTGCCATCGGGGAGCGGGGGGGCGGAGATACGCAGTATTTT
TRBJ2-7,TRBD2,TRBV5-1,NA,CASSLFGGESEQYF,TGCGCCAGCAGCTTGTTCGGGGGGGAAAGCGAGCAGTACTTC
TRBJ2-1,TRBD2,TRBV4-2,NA,CASSLRGGANYNEQFF,TGTGCCAGCAGCCTGCGCGGGGGGGCCAACTACAATGAGCAGTTCTTC
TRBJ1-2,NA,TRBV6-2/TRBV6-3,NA,CASSSTGLGYTF,TGTGCCAGCAGTTCAACAGGGCTTGGCTACACCTTC
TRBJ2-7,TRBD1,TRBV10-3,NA,CAISRGQGMSYEQYF,TGTGCCATCAGTAGGGGACAGGGAATGTCCTACGAGCAGTACTTC
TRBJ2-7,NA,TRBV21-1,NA,CASSGQGTSGVYEQYF,TGTGCCAGCAGTGGTCAAGGGACTAGCGGGGTCTACGAGCAGTACTTC
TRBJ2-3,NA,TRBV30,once,CAWGRRFTDTQYF,TGTGCCTGGGGCCGGAGGTTCACAGATACGCAGTATTTT
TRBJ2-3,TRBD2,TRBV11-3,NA,CASSFRREGAQYF,TGTGCCAGCAGCTTTCGCAGGGAGGGTGCGCAGTATTTT
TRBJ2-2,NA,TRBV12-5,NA,CASGLVYTGELFF,TGTGCTAGTGGTTTGGTCTACACCGGGGAGCTGTTTTTT
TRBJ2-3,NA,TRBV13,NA,CASSLGPGSTDTQYF,TGTGCCAGCAGCTTAGGCCCGGGGAGCACCGATACGCAGTATTTT
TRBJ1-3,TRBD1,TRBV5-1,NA,CASSSQPGTGVGNTIYF,TGCGCCAGCAGCTCACAACCCGGGACAGGGGTTGGAAACACCATATATTTT
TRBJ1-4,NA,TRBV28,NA,CASSLPERGGEKLFF,TGTGCCAGCAGTTTACCAGAACGAGGAGGGGAAAAACTGTTTTTT
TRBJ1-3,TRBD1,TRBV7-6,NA,CASRSTGGGNTIYF,TGTGCCAGCAGGTCTACAGGGGGCGGAAACACCATATATTTT
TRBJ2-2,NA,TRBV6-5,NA,CASSYGGNTGELFF,TGTGCCAGCAGTTACGGAGGAAACACCGGGGAGCTGTTTTTT
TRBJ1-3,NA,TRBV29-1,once,CSVGQPGNTIYF,TGCAGCGTTGGACAGCCTGGAAACACCATATATTTT